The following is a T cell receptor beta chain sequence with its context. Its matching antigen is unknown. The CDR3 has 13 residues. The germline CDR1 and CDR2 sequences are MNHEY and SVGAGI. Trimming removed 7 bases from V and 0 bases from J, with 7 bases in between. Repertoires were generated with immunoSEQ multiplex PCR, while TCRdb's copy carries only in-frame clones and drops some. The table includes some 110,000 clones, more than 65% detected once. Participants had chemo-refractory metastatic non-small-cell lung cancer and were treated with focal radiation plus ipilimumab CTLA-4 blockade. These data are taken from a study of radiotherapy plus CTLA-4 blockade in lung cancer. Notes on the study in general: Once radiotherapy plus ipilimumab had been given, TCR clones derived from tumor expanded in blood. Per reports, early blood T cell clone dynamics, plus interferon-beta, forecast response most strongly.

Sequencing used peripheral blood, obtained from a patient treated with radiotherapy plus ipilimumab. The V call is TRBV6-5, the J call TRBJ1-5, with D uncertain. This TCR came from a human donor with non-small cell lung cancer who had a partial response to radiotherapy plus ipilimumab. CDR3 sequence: CASKIVSNQPQHF. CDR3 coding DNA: TGTGCCAGCAAGATAGTTAGCAATCAGCCCCAGCATTTT.